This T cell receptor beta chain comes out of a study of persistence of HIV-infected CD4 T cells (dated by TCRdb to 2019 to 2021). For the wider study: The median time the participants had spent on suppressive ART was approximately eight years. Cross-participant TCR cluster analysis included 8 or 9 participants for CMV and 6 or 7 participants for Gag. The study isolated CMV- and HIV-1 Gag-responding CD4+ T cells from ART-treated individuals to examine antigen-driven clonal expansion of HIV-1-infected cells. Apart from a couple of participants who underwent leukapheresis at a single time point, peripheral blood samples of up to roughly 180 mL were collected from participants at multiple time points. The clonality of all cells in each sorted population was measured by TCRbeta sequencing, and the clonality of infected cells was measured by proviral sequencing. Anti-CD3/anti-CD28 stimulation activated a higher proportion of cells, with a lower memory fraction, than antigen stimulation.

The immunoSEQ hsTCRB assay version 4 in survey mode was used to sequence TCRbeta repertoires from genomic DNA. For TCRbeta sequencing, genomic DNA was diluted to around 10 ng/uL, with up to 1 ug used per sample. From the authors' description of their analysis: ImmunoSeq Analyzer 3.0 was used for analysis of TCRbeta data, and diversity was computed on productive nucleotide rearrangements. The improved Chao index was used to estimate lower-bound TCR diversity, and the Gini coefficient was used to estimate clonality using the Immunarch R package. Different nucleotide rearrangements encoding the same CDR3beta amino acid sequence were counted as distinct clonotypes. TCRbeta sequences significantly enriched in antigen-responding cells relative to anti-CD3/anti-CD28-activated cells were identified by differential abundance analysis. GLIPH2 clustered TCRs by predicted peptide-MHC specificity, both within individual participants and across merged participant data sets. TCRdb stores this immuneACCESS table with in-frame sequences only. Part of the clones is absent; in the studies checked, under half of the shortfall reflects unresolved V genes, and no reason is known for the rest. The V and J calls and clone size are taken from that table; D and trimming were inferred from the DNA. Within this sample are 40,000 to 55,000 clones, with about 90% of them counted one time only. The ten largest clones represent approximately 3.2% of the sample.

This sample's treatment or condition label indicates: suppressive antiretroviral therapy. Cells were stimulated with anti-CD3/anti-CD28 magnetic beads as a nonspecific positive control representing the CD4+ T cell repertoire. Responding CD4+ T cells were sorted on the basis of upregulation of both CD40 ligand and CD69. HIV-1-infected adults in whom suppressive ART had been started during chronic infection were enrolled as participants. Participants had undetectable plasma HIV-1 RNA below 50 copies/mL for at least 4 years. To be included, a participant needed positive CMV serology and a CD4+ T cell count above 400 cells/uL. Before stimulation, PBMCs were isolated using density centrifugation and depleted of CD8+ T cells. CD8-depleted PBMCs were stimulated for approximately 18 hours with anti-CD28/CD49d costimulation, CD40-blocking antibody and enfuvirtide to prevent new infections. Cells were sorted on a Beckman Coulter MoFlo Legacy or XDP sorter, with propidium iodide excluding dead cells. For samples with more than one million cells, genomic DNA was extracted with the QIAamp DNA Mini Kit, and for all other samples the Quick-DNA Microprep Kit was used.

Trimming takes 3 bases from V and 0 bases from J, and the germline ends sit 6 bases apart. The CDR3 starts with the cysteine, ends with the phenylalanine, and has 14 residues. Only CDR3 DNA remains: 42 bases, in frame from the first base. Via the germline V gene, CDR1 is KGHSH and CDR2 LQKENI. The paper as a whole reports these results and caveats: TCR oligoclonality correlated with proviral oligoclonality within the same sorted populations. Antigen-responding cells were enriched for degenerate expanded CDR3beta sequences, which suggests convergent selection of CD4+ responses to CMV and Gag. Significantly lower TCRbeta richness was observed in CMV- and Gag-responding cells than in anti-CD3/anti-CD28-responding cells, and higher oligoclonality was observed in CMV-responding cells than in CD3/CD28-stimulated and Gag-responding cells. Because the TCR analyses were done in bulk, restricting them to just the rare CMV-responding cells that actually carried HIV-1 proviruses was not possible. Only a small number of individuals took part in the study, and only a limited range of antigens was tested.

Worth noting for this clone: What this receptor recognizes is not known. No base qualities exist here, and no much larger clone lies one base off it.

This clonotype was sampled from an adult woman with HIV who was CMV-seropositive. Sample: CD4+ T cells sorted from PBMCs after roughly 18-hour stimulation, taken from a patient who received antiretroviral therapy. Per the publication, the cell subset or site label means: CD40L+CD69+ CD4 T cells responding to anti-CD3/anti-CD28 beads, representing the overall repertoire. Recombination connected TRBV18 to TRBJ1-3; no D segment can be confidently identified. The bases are TGTGCCAGCTCACCGGGGAGCTCTGGAAACACCATATATTTT. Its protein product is CASSPGSSGNTIYF.